The 23 T cell receptor beta chains given below trace back to one sample, sequenced in a study of T cells in tumors after PD-1 blockade. Sequencing was performed with immunoSEQ multiplex PCR; in TCRdb, only in-frame clones are kept and a portion is missing. The repertoire holds more than 40,000 clones, with 70% to 85% as singletons. The specimen was PBMCs, collected before anti-PD-1 therapy. These receptors were collected from a human donor with advanced basal cell or squamous cell carcinoma (not recorded which).

CDR3 sequence: CASSHRYGTGEETQYF. The CDR3 nucleotides read TGCGCCAGCAGCCACCGGTATGGGACAGGGGAAGAGACCCAGTACTTC. The rearrangement joins TRBV5-1 to TRBJ2-5; 10 positions agree with TRBD1. Trimming at V came to 4 bases and at J to 3 bases, leaving 9 bases not matched to a gene. CDR1 is SGHRS, CDR2 YFSETQ, per germline. The CDR3 has 16 amino acids.

The chain is built from TRBV4-1 and TRBJ2-7; 12 nucleotides agree with TRBD2. CDR1 MGHRA and CDR2 YSYEKL come from the germline V gene. The trim removed 1 base at V and 0 bases at J, leaving 4 bases unmatched. The length of the CDR3 is 17 residues. CDR3 coding DNA: TGCGCCAGCAGCCAAGCGGGGGGACTAGCGGGCTCCTACGAGCAGTACTTC. It specifies CASSQAGGLAGSYEQYF.

The rearrangement links TRBV4-1 to TRBJ1-1; D unclear. V was trimmed by 4 bases and J by 7 bases, leaving 13 bases between them. CDR1 is MGHRA and CDR2 is YSYEKL in the germline V gene. The CDR3 runs to 13 residues. As DNA, the CDR3 is TGCGCCAGCAGCCGCATCAGCGCCCGTGAAGCTTTCTTT. Amino acid sequence: CASSRISAREAFF.

This chain links TRBV19 with TRBJ1-1, with TRBD1 identical over 7 bases. Germline-derived CDR1 and CDR2 are LNHDA and SQIVND (reference sequence). The CDR3 length is 14 residues. V was pared by 3 bases and J by 11 bases, with 12 bases of the junction left unmatched. CDR3 DNA: TGTGCCAGTAGTATCCCGACAGGGATACTCTCTGCTTTCTTT. The encoded protein is CASSIPTGILSAFF.

For the CDR3, the DNA is TGTGCCAGCAGCTCGTTCTTGGACCCCACGGAAGAAAAACTGTTTTTT. Protein product: CASSSFLDPTEEKLFF. The V gene is TRBV7-2, the J gene TRBJ1-4; unclear D gene. The V gene's germline CDR1 is SGHTA and CDR2 FQGNSA. The CDR3 extends over 16 amino acids. Trimming removed 4 bases from V and 8 bases from J, with 20 bases in between.

V is TRBV3-1 (or the pseudogene TRBV3-2) and J is TRBJ2-2; TRBD2 is a possible D gene (5 bases). Trimming removed 4 bases from V and 8 bases from J, with 8 bases in between. The length of the CDR3 is 12 residues. Germline V gives CDR1 LGHDT, CDR2 YNNKEL (reference sequence). CDR3 sequence reads: CASSLGGGELFF. CDR3 coding DNA: TGTGCCAGCAGCCTGGGCGGGGGGGAGCTGTTTTTT.

V usage is TRBV7-3 and J usage is TRBJ2-2; D call uncertain. Germline CDR1 and CDR2: SGHTA and FQGTGA. The CDR3 covers 14 residues. V lost 5 bases and J lost 1, with 8 bases in between. In nucleotides, the CDR3 is TGTGCCAGCAGCCCTTCGGGGAACACCGGGGAGCTGTTTTTT. Amino acid sequence: CASSPSGNTGELFF.

The chain uses TRBV6-6 and TRBJ2-1, with 9 bases matching TRBD2. J gave up 6 bases and V 4 bases, and 7 bases lay outside the gene matches. The CDR3 is made up of 15 amino acids. The V gene's germline CDR1 is MNHNY and CDR2 SVGAGI (reference sequence). The CDR3 nucleotides read TGTGCCAGCAGTTCTCCGGGCGGGGGGGGCAATGAGCAGTTCTTC. Amino acid sequence: CASSSPGGGGNEQFF.

This clone was counted a few times. The chain recombines TRBV7-2 with TRBJ2-1, with D unresolved. The CDR3 contains 10 residues. Trimming removed 7 bases from V and 7 bases from J, with 5 bases in between. In germline, CDR1 is SGHTA, CDR2 FQGNSA. CDR3 nucleotides: TGTGCCAGCATGGGTAATGAGCAGTTCTTC. Its protein product is CASMGNEQFF. Full variable domain (missing parts from reference TRBV7-2 and TRBJ2-1): GAGVSQSPSNKVTEKGKDVELRCDPISGHTALYWYRQSLGQGLEFLIYFQGNSAPDKSGLPSDRFSAERTGGSVSTLTIQRTQQEDSAVYLCASMGNEQFFGPGTRLTVL.

The chain has TRBV28 and TRBJ1-4, with D unresolved. CDR3 length equals 13 residues. V gave up 7 bases and J gave up 4 bases, with 10 bases separating them. Germline V gene data show CDR1 as MDHEN and CDR2 as SYDVKM. The CDR3 nucleotides read TGTGCCAGCAAGGGCGGAGATAATGAAAAACTGTTTTTT. Translated, it gives CASKGGDNEKLFF.

This sequence joins TRBV5-6 and TRBJ2-1, with 8 bases fitting TRBD2. The germline CDR1 and CDR2 sequences are SGHDT and YYEEEE. The CDR3 has 18 amino acids. V shed 0 bases, J shed 1 base, and the junction held 9 bases outside the gene matches. CDR3 DNA: TGTGCCAGCAGCTTGGCTACTTGGGCGGGAGGTTCCTACAATGAGCAGTTCTTC. Encoded protein: CASSLATWAGGSYNEQFF.

This sequence joins TRBV5-6 and TRBJ2-3; 8 bases align to TRBD2. The V segment lost 5 bases and the J segment 6 bases; nucleotides outside the gene matches: 14. The CDR3 is made up of 16 amino acids. The germline gives CDR1 SGHDT, CDR2 YYEEEE. DNA for the CDR3: TGTGCCAGCAGGGCTGGACTAGCAGACCCACGGGATACGCAGTATTTT. Encoded protein: CASRAGLADPRDTQYF.

The gene calls are TRBV27 and TRBJ2-1; D possibly corresponds to TRBD2 (6 bases). The CDR3 has 14 residues. Germline CDR1 is MNHEY and CDR2 is SMNVEV (reference sequence). Deletions cut 2 bases from V and 7 bases from J, with 12 bases between. The CDR3 region has the DNA TGTGCCAGCAGTTTACGGGGGAGGCTGAATGAGCAGTTCTTC. Translating gives CASSLRGRLNEQFF.

The J gene is TRBJ1-5, the V gene TRBV28, with no clear D. The CDR3 length is 12 residues. CDR1 MDHEN and CDR2 SYDVKM come from the germline V gene. Trimming removed 8 bases from V and 2 bases from J, with 7 bases in between. The CDR3 bases are TGTGCCAGCGTCTTAGGCAATCAGCCCCAGCATTTT. This encodes CASVLGNQPQHF. The full variable domain, with the rest looked up from reference TRBV28 and TRBJ1-5, is DVKVTQSSRYLVKRTGEKVFLECVQDMDHENMFWYRQDPGLGLRLIYFSYDVKMKEKGDIPEGYSVSREKKERFSLILESASTNQTSMYLCASVLGNQPQHFGDGTRLSIL.

This clone occurred a few times. Other DNA sequences of this sample code for an identical CDR3. The chain carries TRBV2 and TRBJ2-5; the match to TRBD1 covers 9 bases. V dropped 3 bases and J dropped 2; count of bases not matched to a gene: 1. Germline CDR1 SNHLY, CDR2 FYNNEI. This CDR3 is built from 14 residues. CDR3 protein: CASSEGTGQETQYF. The CDR3 DNA reads TGTGCCAGCAGTGAGGGGACAGGGCAAGAGACCCAGTACTTC.

The rearrangement links TRBV27 to TRBJ2-2; unclear D gene. Germline V gene sequence: CDR1 MNHEY, CDR2 SMNVEV (reference sequence). This CDR3 comprises 14 residues. The ends were cut back, 6 bases at V and 6 bases at J, with 14 bases in the middle. The CDR3: CASSHLPAPGELFF. In DNA, the CDR3 is TGTGCCAGCAGCCATCTTCCGGCTCCCGGGGAGCTGTTTTTT.

The chain couples TRBV28 to TRBJ1-6; no clear D. The CDR3 is made up of 15 amino acids. The germline V gene encodes CDR1 MDHEN and CDR2 SYDVKM. Trimming took 6 bases from V and 10 from J, leaving 19 bases between them. The CDR3, as DNA: TGTGCCAGCAGGATGCCCCGAGGTGGAGGATCACCCCTCCACTTT. Translated, it gives CASRMPRGGGSPLHF.

The gene calls are TRBV10-3 and TRBJ2-6, with 9 bases that match TRBD1. The CDR3 length is 19 residues. Germline loops: CDR1 ENHRY, CDR2 SYGVKD. J gave up 2 bases and V 10 bases, and 18 bases lay outside the gene matches. CDR3 DNA sequence: TGTGCCACAAGTCCGGGACAGGGACTTCCCGGTACTGGGGCCAACGTCCTGACTTTC. It encodes CATSPGQGLPGTGANVLTF.

The CDR3: CASSQGGISPLHF. The DNA for the CDR3 is TGTGCCAGCAGTCAAGGGGGGATTTCACCCCTCCACTTT. The chain employs TRBV12-3 or TRBV12-4 and TRBJ1-6; TRBD1 might be the D (6 bases). The CDR3 consists of 13 residues. Trimming stripped 5 bases from V and 9 bases from J, with 11 bases between.

The CDR3 bases are TGTGCCAGCACACAAGCAGGGGCAGGTGAAAAACTGTTTTTT. Its translation is CASTQAGAGEKLFF. The chain is built from TRBV27 and TRBJ1-4; TRBD1 is a possible D gene (6 bases). V dropped 7 bases and J dropped 7 bases, with 16 bases sitting between them. The CDR3 runs 14 residues. Germline CDR1 reads MNHEY; CDR2 reads SMNVEV (reference sequence).

J is TRBJ2-1 and V is TRBV5-5; D unclear. V was trimmed by 4 bases and J by 8 bases, leaving 7 bases between them. Germline V gene lookup returns CDR1 SGHKS and CDR2 YYEKEE (reference sequence). CDR3 size: 11 residues. The CDR3 loop is CASSIGYEQFF. For the CDR3, the DNA is TGTGCCAGCAGCATAGGGTATGAGCAGTTCTTC.

V and J are TRBV10-3 and TRBJ2-7; D is uncertain. CDR1 ENHRY and CDR2 SYGVKD come from the germline V gene. This CDR3 has 15 residues. The V end lost 0 bases, the J end lost 0 bases, and 9 bases lay between the germline ends. The CDR3 nucleotides read TGTGCCATCAGTGAGTCAGTCGTGAGCTCCTACGAGCAGTACTTC. Residues: CAISESVVSSYEQYF.

This chain joins TRBV18 and TRBJ1-1; 10 bases are a match to TRBD1. Germline CDR1 reads KGHSH; CDR2 reads LQKENI. V trimming: 3 bases; J trimming: 6 bases; junction bases outside the gene matches: 7. This CDR3 is built from 15 residues. The CDR3 DNA reads TGTGCCAGCTCACCTGAGGGACAGGGGAGGGCTGAAGCTTTCTTT. Translating it yields CASSPEGQGRAEAFF.